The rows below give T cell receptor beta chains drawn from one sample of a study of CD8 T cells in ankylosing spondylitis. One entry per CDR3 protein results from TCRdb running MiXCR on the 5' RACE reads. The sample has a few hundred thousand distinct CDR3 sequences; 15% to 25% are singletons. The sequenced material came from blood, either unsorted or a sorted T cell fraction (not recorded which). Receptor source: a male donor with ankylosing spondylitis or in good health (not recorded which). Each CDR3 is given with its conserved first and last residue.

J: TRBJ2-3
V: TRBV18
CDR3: CASSPDRGLTGTDTQYF

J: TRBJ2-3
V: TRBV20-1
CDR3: CSARDTRTNTDTQYF

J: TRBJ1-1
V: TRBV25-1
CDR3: CASSEVVGAEAFF

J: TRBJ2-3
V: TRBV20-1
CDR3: CSAQGDSGRTQYF

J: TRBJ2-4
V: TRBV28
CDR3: CASSLRAWNIQYF

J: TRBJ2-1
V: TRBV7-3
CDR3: CASSLRLGNSDEQFF

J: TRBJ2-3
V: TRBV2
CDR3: CVSSESPVAADTQYF

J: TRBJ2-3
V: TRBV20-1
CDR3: CSAPPRLAEDTQYF

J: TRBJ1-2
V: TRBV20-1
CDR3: CSAPLQNYGYTF

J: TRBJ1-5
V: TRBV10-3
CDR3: CAISESRGGNQPQHF

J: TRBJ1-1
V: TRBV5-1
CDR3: CASSFRESNTEAFF

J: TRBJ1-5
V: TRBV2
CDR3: CASNSGNQPQHF

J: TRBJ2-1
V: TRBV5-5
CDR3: CASSLGTGWSGEQFF

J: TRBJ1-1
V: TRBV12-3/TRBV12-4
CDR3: CASTRSAGGGNTEAFF

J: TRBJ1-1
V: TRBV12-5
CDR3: CASGLGARDTEAFF

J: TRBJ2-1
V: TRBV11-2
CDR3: CASSLGTNEQFF

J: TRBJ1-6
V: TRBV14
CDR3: CASSHRPGSDSPLHF

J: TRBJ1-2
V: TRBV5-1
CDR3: CASSLGGMQTIGYTF

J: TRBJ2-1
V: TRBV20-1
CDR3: CSARTAGVGNEQFF

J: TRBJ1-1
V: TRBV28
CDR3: CASSGPGAVGTEAFF

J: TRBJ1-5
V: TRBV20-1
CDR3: CSASPRPINQPQHF

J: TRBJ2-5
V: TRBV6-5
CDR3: CASSYAPGTGKETQYF